These 31 T cell receptor beta chains were all obtained from the same sample, sequenced in a study of blood T cell repertoires in COVID-19. Repertoires were generated with immunoSEQ multiplex PCR, while TCRdb's copy carries only in-frame clones and drops some. In the table there are roughly 230,000 clones, roughly 85% of which are singletons. What was sequenced was peripheral blood. All receptors derive from a man between 40 and 49 years old with acute or convalescent COVID-19.

This chain joins TRBV5-8 and TRBJ1-5, with TRBD1 identical over 9 bases. This CDR3 is 14 amino acids long. Trimming took 4 bases from V and 6 from J; bases not matched to a gene: 5. Germline V gene sequence: CDR1 SGHTS, CDR2 YDEGEE. CDR3 DNA sequence: TGTGCCAGCAGCCGGGGACAGGGAAGTCAGCCCCAGCATTTT. Its protein product is CASSRGQGSQPQHF.

This clone was detected only once. This chain links TRBV5-1 with TRBJ1-5, with 9 bases that match TRBD1. Trimming removed 4 bases from V and 7 bases from J; junction bases left unmatched: 6. Germline CDR1 and CDR2: SGHRS and YFSETQ. The CDR3 extends over 14 amino acids. CDR3 residues: CASSTTGGGQPQHF. DNA for the CDR3: TGCGCCAGCAGCACGACAGGGGGAGGACAGCCCCAGCATTTT.

This chain uses TRBV27 with TRBJ2-3; no firm D call. Germline lookup yields CDR1 MNHEY and CDR2 SMNVEV (reference sequence). This CDR3 is 15 amino acids long. V was cut by 2 bases and J by 1 base, with 10 bases left in between. CDR3 amino acids: CASSLIRFGTDTQYF. CDR3 DNA: TGTGCCAGCAGTTTAATACGGTTCGGCACAGATACGCAGTATTTT.

The J gene is TRBJ2-7, the V gene TRBV7-9; tentatively, D is TRBD2 (5 bases). Germline values: CDR1 SEHNR, CDR2 FQNEAQ (reference sequence). V was shortened by 5 bases and J by 3 bases, with 17 bases between the two germline ends. This CDR3 has 15 amino acids. CDR3 loop: CASSPEASTFYEQYF. In DNA form, the CDR3 reads TGTGCCAGCAGCCCCGAGGCTAGCACCTTCTACGAGCAGTACTTC. Full variable domain (missing parts from reference TRBV7-9 and TRBJ2-7): DTGVSQNPRHKITKRGQNVTFRCDPISEHNRLYWYRQTLGQGPEFLTYFQNEAQLEKSRLLSDRFSAERPKGSFSTLEIQRTEQGDSAMYLCASSPEASTFYEQYFGPGTRLTVT.

The genes are TRBV3-1 (or the pseudogene TRBV3-2) and TRBJ1-1, with D maybe TRBD1 (5 bases). V was trimmed by 1 base and J by 5 bases, leaving 14 bases between them. Germline V gene lookup returns CDR1 LGHDT and CDR2 YNNKEL (reference sequence). The CDR3 is 15 residues long. CDR3 loop: CASSQGAGFSTEAFF. In nucleotides, the CDR3 is TGTGCCAGCAGCCAAGGGGCAGGGTTCTCGACTGAAGCTTTCTTT.

This clone was seen a few times. The rearrangement joins TRBV9 to TRBJ1-5; tentatively, D is TRBD1 (6 bases). The CDR3 has 16 amino acids. Germline V gene sequence: CDR1 SGDLS, CDR2 YYNGEE. Trimming removed 3 bases at V and 4 bases at J, with 17 bases between. The CDR3 protein is CASSADTGPGNQPQHF. For the CDR3, the DNA is TGTGCCAGCAGCGCGGACACAGGGCCGGGAAATCAGCCCCAGCATTTT. Full variable domain (outside the CDR3, taken from reference TRBV9 and TRBJ1-5): DSGVTQTPKHLITATGQRVTLRCSPRSGDLSVYWYQQSLDQGLQFLIQYYNGEERAKGNILERFSAQQFPDLHSELNLSSLELGDSALYFCASSADTGPGNQPQHFGDGTRLSIL.

This clone was counted between two and nine times. The V and J genes are TRBV14 and TRBJ1-5, with TRBD1 matching over 8 bases. Germline V gene sequence: CDR1 SGHDN, CDR2 FVKESK. The V gene end was trimmed by 8 bases and the J gene end by 7 bases; junction bases not matched to a gene: 13. The CDR3 contains 15 residues. The CDR3 spells CASLDRALMGQPQHF. The CDR3 DNA reads TGTGCCAGCCTGGACAGGGCCCTTATGGGACAGCCCCAGCATTTT.

J is TRBJ2-1 and V is TRBV7-2, with a weak D call TRBD1 (6 bases). The germline gives CDR1 SGHTA, CDR2 FQGNSA. CDR3 size: 16 residues. The ends were cut back, 0 bases at V and 0 bases at J, with 9 bases in the middle. The chain's CDR3 is CASSLAGASSYNEQFF. The CDR3 DNA is TGTGCCAGCAGCTTAGCGGGGGCTAGCTCCTACAATGAGCAGTTCTTC.

The V gene is TRBV28, the J gene TRBJ1-5; perhaps TRBD1 as D (5 bases). Per the germline V gene, CDR1 is MDHEN and CDR2 is SYDVKM. The CDR3 runs 14 residues. V lost 1 base, J lost 5 bases, and 9 bases lay in between. The CDR3 nucleotides are TGTGCCAGCAGTTTATATCGGGGGGATCAGCCCCAGCATTTT. Translation gives CASSLYRGDQPQHF.

The rearrangement uses TRBV19 and TRBJ2-3, with TRBD1 identical over 9 bases. The CDR3 sequence is 14 residues long. Trimming removed 6 bases from V and 4 bases from J; junction bases left unmatched: 5. CDR1 is LNHDA, CDR2 SQIVND, per germline (reference sequence). The DNA for the CDR3 is TGTGCCAGTAGGGACAGGGGTTCTCCAGATACGCAGTATTTT. Translating it yields CASRDRGSPDTQYF.

This clone was seen a single time. The chain is built from TRBV21-1 and TRBJ1-1; TRBD1 is the table's D call and was not checked against the DNA. TRBV21-1 is noted as a pseudogene. There are 17 residues in the CDR3. The chain's CDR3 is CASSFLDSQVMNTEAFF. The CDR3 region has the DNA TGTGCCAGCAGCTTCCTCGACAGCCAGGTCATGAACACTGAAGCTTTCTTT.

The chain is built from TRBV9 and TRBJ2-1, with 7 bases fitting TRBD2. V gave up 1 base and J gave up 8 bases; unmatched junction bases: 9. The CDR3 covers 15 residues. The germline V gene has CDR1 SGDLS and CDR2 YYNGEE. CDR3 in DNA: TGTGCCAGCAGCGTATGGGGTGGTCTAGCGGATGAGCAGTTCTTC. Protein: CASSVWGGLADEQFF.

This chain connects TRBV3-1 (or the pseudogene TRBV3-2) to TRBJ1-4; D is unresolved. V lost 6 bases, J lost 7 bases, and 9 bases lay in between. The CDR3 sequence is 12 residues long. Per the germline V gene, CDR1 is LGHDT and CDR2 is YNNKEL (reference sequence). The CDR3 DNA follows: TGTGCCAGCAGGCTTAGATCTGAAAAACTGTTTTTT. Protein product: CASRLRSEKLFF.

The rearrangement links TRBV5-4 to TRBJ1-6, with TRBD1 identical over 7 bases. The germline V gene encodes CDR1 SGHNT and CDR2 YYREEE (reference sequence). J was trimmed by 8 bases and V by 3 bases; bases with no gene match: 5. The CDR3 loop spans 14 amino acids. For the CDR3, the DNA is TGTGCCAGCAGCTCCGGGACAGCCTATTCACCCCTCCACTTT. It encodes CASSSGTAYSPLHF.

This clone has just one count. The chain employs TRBV5-5 and TRBJ2-1, with 8 nucleotides matching TRBD2. V was pared by 3 bases and J by 8 bases, with 7 bases of the junction left unmatched. The CDR3 is 14 amino acids. Germline V gene sequence: CDR1 SGHKS, CDR2 YYEKEE (reference sequence). The CDR3 nucleotides read TGTGCCAGCAGCTCCTTCGGGGGGGCCTATGAGCAGTTCTTC. Amino acids: CASSSFGGAYEQFF.

The genes are TRBV6-5 and TRBJ1-2, with D hard to call. Germline V CDR1 and CDR2: MNHEY, SVGAGI. The length of the CDR3 is 11 residues. Deletions cut 5 bases from V and 8 bases from J, with 9 bases between. This CDR3 is CASSNTKGYTF. CDR3 nucleotide sequence: TGTGCCAGCAGTAATACTAAGGGCTACACCTTC.

The V and J genes are TRBV18 and TRBJ1-1; D unresolved. V was pared by 2 bases and J by 10 bases, with 14 bases between. Germline-derived CDR1 and CDR2 are KGHSH and LQKENI. This CDR3 spans 13 amino acids. The CDR3 reads CASSPVPVSGAFF. CDR3 DNA: TGTGCCAGCTCACCAGTCCCCGTCTCCGGAGCTTTCTTT.

This chain links TRBV7-9 with TRBJ2-1; the D gene is possibly TRBD1 (5 bases). The length of the CDR3 is 15 residues. The germline V and J ends were trimmed by 5 bases and 9 bases, with 20 bases remaining between them. The V gene's germline CDR1 is SEHNR and CDR2 FQNEAQ (reference sequence). CDR3 in amino acids: CASSDTDLSQGEQFF. As DNA, the CDR3 is TGTGCCAGCAGCGACACGGACCTTTCCCAGGGTGAGCAGTTCTTC.

This clone was seen more than once but under ten times. The chain uses TRBV4-1 and TRBJ2-2; 11 bases are shared with TRBD2. Germline V gene data show CDR1 as MGHRA and CDR2 as YSYEKL. This CDR3 comprises 20 residues. Trimming at V came to 3 bases and at J to 4 bases, leaving 16 bases not matched to a gene. The DNA of the CDR3 is TGCGCCAGCAGCCAGGCAAAACGGTCTAGCGGGGGGTCATCCACCGGGGAGCTGTTTTTT. This codes for CASSQAKRSSGGSSTGELFF.

This clone was detected once. In nucleotides, the CDR3 is TGTGCCACCAGTGATGGGACAGTCGGCTACACCTTC. This sequence encodes CATSDGTVGYTF. The chain is built from TRBV24-1 and TRBJ1-2; 7 bases fit TRBD1. CDR1 is KGHDR, CDR2 SFDVKD, per germline. The CDR3 covers 12 residues. V shed 3 bases, J shed 8 bases, and the junction held 2 bases outside the gene matches.

The chain employs TRBV2 and TRBJ2-2, with D possibly TRBD2 on 6 matching bases. The CDR3 length is 13 residues. Germline V gene data show CDR1 as SNHLY and CDR2 as FYNNEI. The V end was cut by 5 bases, the J end by 5 bases, with 9 bases between. The CDR3 loop reads CASSIRETGELFF. CDR3 sequence (DNA): TGTGCCAGCAGTATACGGGAGACCGGGGAGCTGTTTTTT.

The chain combines TRBV28 with TRBJ1-1; TRBD1 matches at 12 bases. Per the germline V gene, CDR1 is MDHEN and CDR2 is SYDVKM. The CDR3 is 17 residues long. The V gene end was trimmed by 8 bases and the J gene end by 6 bases; junction bases not matched to a gene: 16. CDR3 protein: CASLGQGASILLAEAFF. CDR3 DNA: TGTGCCAGCCTGGGACAGGGGGCAAGTATTTTATTGGCTGAAGCTTTCTTT.

Comment on this clone: Other DNA sequences of this sample code for an identical CDR3. The rearrangement uses TRBV6-2 or TRBV6-3 and TRBJ1-5; D is unresolved. The germline V gene has CDR1 MNHEY and CDR2 SVGEGT. Deletions cut 2 bases from V and 5 bases from J, with 4 bases between. This CDR3 has 12 amino acids. The CDR3 DNA sequence: TGTGCCAGCAGTTACCCCTATCAGCCCCAGCATTTT. As protein: CASSYPYQPQHF.

The V gene is TRBV25-1, the J gene TRBJ2-7; 8 positions match TRBD1. Germline CDR1 and CDR2: MGHDK and SYGVNS. The V segment lost 11 bases and the J segment 4 bases; nucleotides outside the gene matches: 7. The CDR3 is 12 amino acids. The CDR3 coding sequence is TGTGCCCGTCGACAGGGGACTTACGAGCAGTACTTC. Translated, it gives CARRQGTYEQYF.

This chain links TRBV30 with TRBJ1-3; the D is unclear. Looked up from germline, CDR1 is GTSNPN and CDR2 is SVGIG (reference sequence). Deletions cut 4 bases from V and 0 bases from J, with 13 bases between. The CDR3 has 15 amino acids. CDR3 nucleotides: TGTGCCTGGAAGGATTGGAGCTTCTCTGGAAACACCATATATTTT. Translating it yields CAWKDWSFSGNTIYF.

About this clone: Other DNA variants within this sample encode the same CDR3. The chain has TRBV9 and TRBJ2-7; no reliable D call. Germline CDR1 is SGDLS and CDR2 is YYNGEE. The V and J ends lost 4 bases and 0 bases respectively, with 11 bases between them. The CDR3 has 14 amino acids. This CDR3 reads CASSPRQSSYEQYF. The DNA for the CDR3 is TGTGCCAGCAGCCCACGACAAAGCTCCTACGAGCAGTACTTC. Variable domain in full (rest from reference TRBV9 and TRBJ2-7): DSGVTQTPKHLITATGQRVTLRCSPRSGDLSVYWYQQSLDQGLQFLIQYYNGEERAKGNILERFSAQQFPDLHSELNLSSLELGDSALYFCASSPRQSSYEQYFGPGTRLTVT.

The chain uses TRBV19 and TRBJ2-2; TRBD1 is a possible D gene (6 bases). This CDR3 is built from 15 residues. With 5 bases removed from V and 7 bases from J, the gap between germline ends came to 17 bases. Germline CDR1 reads LNHDA; CDR2 reads SQIVND (reference sequence). Here the CDR3 DNA reads TGTGCCAGTAGTTCCTTACAGGGTAATAGCGGGGAGCTGTTTTTT. Translated: CASSSLQGNSGELFF. The whole variable domain, remainder taken from reference TRBV19 and TRBJ2-2, is DGGITQSPKYLFRKEGQNVTLSCEQNLNHDAMYWYRQDPGQGLRLIYYSQIVNDFQKGDIAEGYSVSREKKESFPLTVTSAQKNPTAFYLCASSSLQGNSGELFFGEGSRLTVL.

V usage is TRBV19 and J usage is TRBJ1-5; 9 bases are shared with TRBD1. Germline V lookup: CDR1 LNHDA, CDR2 SQIVND (reference sequence). The CDR3 contains 13 residues. J gave up 3 bases and V 8 bases, and 2 bases lay outside the gene matches. The chain's CDR3 is CASRTGVNQPQHF. The DNA for the CDR3 is TGTGCCAGTCGGACAGGGGTCAATCAGCCCCAGCATTTT.

The CDR3 nucleotides read TGCAGCGTTTTCCGGGACAGGGATGGCTACACCTTC. Protein product: CSVFRDRDGYTF. The V and J genes are TRBV29-1 and TRBJ1-2, with 9 positions matching TRBD1. The CDR3 sequence is 12 residues long. V dropped 5 bases and J dropped 6; count of bases not matched to a gene: 4. Looked up from germline, CDR1 is SQVTM and CDR2 is ANQGSEA.

The V and J genes are TRBV9 and TRBJ1-3; D is unresolved. Germline assignment: CDR1 SGDLS and CDR2 YYNGEE. V gave up 3 bases and J gave up 4 bases, with 14 bases separating them. There are 15 residues in the CDR3. The CDR3 nucleotides read TGTGCCAGCAGCGAAGGAGAGTCGCGAGGAAACACCATATATTTT. Amino acid sequence: CASSEGESRGNTIYF.

V usage is TRBV19 and J usage is TRBJ1-6; 10 bases align to TRBD1. Trimming removed 3 bases from V and 10 bases from J; junction bases left unmatched: 0. This CDR3 region has 13 residues. The germline V gene encodes CDR1 LNHDA and CDR2 SQIVND (reference sequence). DNA for the CDR3: TGTGCCAGTAGTATGACAGGGGGCTCACCCCTCCACTTT. Translating it yields CASSMTGGSPLHF.